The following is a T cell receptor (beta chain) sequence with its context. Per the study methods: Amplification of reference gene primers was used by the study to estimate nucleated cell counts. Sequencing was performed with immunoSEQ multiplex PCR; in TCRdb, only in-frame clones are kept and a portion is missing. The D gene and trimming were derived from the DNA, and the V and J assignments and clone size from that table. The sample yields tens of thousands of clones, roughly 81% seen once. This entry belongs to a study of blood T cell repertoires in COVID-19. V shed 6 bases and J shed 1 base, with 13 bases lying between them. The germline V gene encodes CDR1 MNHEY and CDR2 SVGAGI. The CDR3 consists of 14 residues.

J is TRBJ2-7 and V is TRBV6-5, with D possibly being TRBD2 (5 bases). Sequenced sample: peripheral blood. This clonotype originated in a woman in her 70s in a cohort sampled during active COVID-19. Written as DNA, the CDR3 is TGTGCCAGCAGGAGTCAGCGGCCTTCCTACGAGCAGTACTTC. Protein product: CASRSQRPSYEQYF.